These 23 T cell receptor beta chains share one sample of origin, sequenced in a study of shared clonotypes between healthy human individuals. Libraries were prepared by immunoSEQ multiplex PCR; TCRdb keeps only in-frame clonotypes and omits some of them. There are hundreds of thousands of clones in the sample; about 90% occur only once, and 20% to 25% lies in the top ten. Cells designated naive CD8 were CD45RO-negative and were positively selected for CCR7, with terminally differentiated effector memory CD45RA+ cells excluded. Sequencing was carried out using naive CD8+ T cells sorted from blood. These receptors were collected from a man aged 25 to 45 in good health.

The V call is TRBV7-9, the J call TRBJ2-1, with D unresolved. With 5 bases removed from V and 0 bases from J, the gap between germline ends came to 17 bases. Germline CDR1 SEHNR, CDR2 FQNEAQ (reference sequence). The CDR3 runs 17 residues. The DNA of the CDR3 is TGTGCCAGCAGCGCTACTACAATCGGTTTCTCCTACAATGAGCAGTTCTTC. Translated, it gives CASSATTIGFSYNEQFF. The variable domain in full, with the rest retrieved from reference TRBV7-9 and TRBJ2-1, is DTGVSQNPRHKITKRGQNVTFRCDPISEHNRLYWYRQTLGQGPEFLTYFQNEAQLEKSRLLSDRFSAERPKGSFSTLEIQRTEQGDSAMYLCASSATTIGFSYNEQFFGPGTRLTVL.

This chain uses TRBV2 with TRBJ1-2, with TRBD1 matching over 8 bases. The CDR3 covers 18 residues. CDR1 and CDR2 (germline): SNHLY, FYNNEI. The V gene end was trimmed by 6 bases and the J gene end by 2 bases; junction bases not matched to a gene: 17. The CDR3 coding sequence is TGTGCCAGCAGGTTTCCAGGGGGCGTTAGGGTACCCAACTATGGCTACACCTTC. Its protein product is CASRFPGGVRVPNYGYTF.

The chain joins TRBV7-9 to TRBJ1-2, with D uncertain. V was pared by 8 bases and J by 0 bases, with 16 bases between. The CDR3 has 15 residues. Germline V gene sequence: CDR1 SEHNR, CDR2 FQNEAQ (reference sequence). CDR3 region: CASFTDVPPNYGYTF. DNA of the CDR3: TGTGCCAGCTTCACCGACGTCCCGCCTAACTATGGCTACACCTTC.

CDR3 in DNA: TGTGCCAGCAGCTCTCTTCTAGACAGGGGTAATGTAAATGGAAACACCATATATTTT. Translating gives CASSSLLDRGNVNGNTIYF. The chain joins TRBV5-6 to TRBJ1-3; 8 bases align to TRBD1. This CDR3 comprises 19 residues. Germline V gene sequence: CDR1 SGHDT, CDR2 YYEEEE. Losses at the gene ends were 3 bases for V and 3 bases for J; bases not matched to a gene: 17.

The chain employs TRBV2 and TRBJ2-3; D is uncertain. V was pared by 6 bases and J by 0 bases, with 10 bases between. This CDR3 is built from 14 residues. CDR1 SNHLY and CDR2 FYNNEI come from the germline V gene. In DNA, the CDR3 is TGTGCCAGCAGGGGGATAACTAGCACAGATACGCAGTATTTT. Translation gives CASRGITSTDTQYF.

This sequence joins TRBV27 and TRBJ2-7; D might be TRBD1 or TRBD2, each matching 5 bases. V lost 4 bases to trimming and J lost 3 bases, with 13 bases between them. The CDR3 is made up of 14 amino acids. In germline, CDR1 is MNHEY, CDR2 SMNVEV (reference sequence). The CDR3 sequence is CASSSLGRHYEQYF. The CDR3 bases are TGTGCCAGCAGTTCCCTGGGACGGCACTACGAGCAGTACTTC.

The CDR3 DNA reads as TGTGCCAGCAGCTTAGGGACCTCCCCAGATACGCAGTATTTT. It yields the protein CASSLGTSPDTQYF. The chain uses TRBV7-6 and TRBJ2-3; D uncertain. Trimming cost V 1 base and J 4 bases, with 9 bases left between them. The CDR3 totals 14 residues. The germline V gene encodes CDR1 SGHVS and CDR2 FNYEAQ.

A few counts support this clone. J is TRBJ2-1 and V is TRBV19, with 8 nucleotides matching TRBD2. V lost 8 bases and J lost 3; bases outside the gene matches: 9. Per germline, CDR1 LNHDA and CDR2 SQIVND (reference sequence). The CDR3 totals 15 residues. The CDR3 DNA follows: TGTGCCAGTTCCGGAATAACTAGCGGCTACAATGAGCAGTTCTTC. Translating gives CASSGITSGYNEQFF. Together with reference TRBV19 and TRBJ2-1, the CDR3 gives the full variable domain: DGGITQSPKYLFRKEGQNVTLSCEQNLNHDAMYWYRQDPGQGLRLIYYSQIVNDFQKGDIAEGYSVSREKKESFPLTVTSAQKNPTAFYLCASSGITSGYNEQFFGPGTRLTVL.

V usage is TRBV9 and J usage is TRBJ2-2; D not certain. The CDR3 loop spans 16 amino acids. Germline loops: CDR1 SGDLS, CDR2 YYNGEE. Trimming stripped 4 bases from V and 0 bases from J, with 13 bases between. The CDR3 region is CASSSSLRTNTGELFF. The CDR3 DNA reads as TGTGCCAGCAGCTCCTCGCTTCGTACGAACACCGGGGAGCTGTTTTTT.

The genes are TRBV7-9 and TRBJ2-7, with D perhaps TRBD2 (5 bases). Germline CDR1 reads SEHNR; CDR2 reads FQNEAQ (reference sequence). Trimming cost V 8 bases and J 3 bases, with 8 bases left between them. The CDR3 is 11 amino acids. This CDR3 reads CASGRDYEQYF. CDR3 coding DNA: TGTGCCAGCGGACGGGACTACGAGCAGTACTTC.

This clone was recorded once. This chain connects TRBV4-3 to TRBJ2-1, with 7 bases lining up with TRBD1. In germline, CDR1 is LGHNA, CDR2 YSLEER. Trimming removed 2 bases from V and 8 bases from J; junction bases left unmatched: 6. The CDR3 is made up of 14 amino acids. CDR3 in amino acids: CASSQYIGTDEQFF. DNA for the CDR3: TGCGCCAGCAGCCAATATATTGGGACAGATGAGCAGTTCTTC.

J is TRBJ2-1 and V is TRBV11-2, with 9 bases that match TRBD2. Per the germline V gene, CDR1 is SGHAT and CDR2 is FQNNGV. This CDR3 contains 17 residues. Losses at the gene ends were 2 bases for V and 1 base for J; bases not matched to a gene: 6. The CDR3 sequence is CASSLPTSGRSYNEQFF. The CDR3 DNA is TGTGCCAGCAGCTTACCTACTAGCGGGCGGTCCTACAATGAGCAGTTCTTC.

This clone occurred once. The chain links TRBV28 to TRBJ1-3, with D unresolved. The V and J ends lost 2 bases and 8 bases respectively, with 16 bases between them. This CDR3 has 15 residues. CDR1 is MDHEN and CDR2 is SYDVKM in the germline V gene. CDR3 DNA: TGTGCCAGCAGTTTAGCTCAGGACCTGGAGGACACCATATATTTT. Protein sequence: CASSLAQDLEDTIYF.

V and J are TRBV29-1 and TRBJ2-3; the D call may be TRBD1 or TRBD2 (7 bases each). Per the germline V gene, CDR1 is SQVTM and CDR2 is ANQGSEA. V lost 2 bases and J lost 2, with 23 bases in between. There are 18 residues in the CDR3. The CDR3 nucleotides read TGCAGCGTTGAACGGCCGGCTGGGGCAGGGGGGGACACAGATACGCAGTATTTT. As protein: CSVERPAGAGGDTDTQYF.

The CDR3 protein is CASTLTWGNQPQHF. CDR3 sequence (DNA): TGTGCCAGTACCTTGACCTGGGGCAATCAGCCCCAGCATTTT. V is TRBV19 and J is TRBJ1-5; no clear D gene. The ends were cut back, 7 bases at V and 2 bases at J, with 12 bases in the middle. Germline loops: CDR1 LNHDA, CDR2 SQIVND (reference sequence). The CDR3 totals 14 residues.

The gene calls are TRBV7-2 and TRBJ2-2, with TRBD2 matching over 7 bases. This CDR3 spans 15 amino acids. CDR1 SGHTA and CDR2 FQGNSA come from the germline V gene. V was pared by 6 bases and J by 0 bases, with 4 bases of the junction left unmatched. The chain's CDR3 is CASRGAGANTGELFF. CDR3 nucleotide sequence: TGTGCCAGCAGAGGGGCGGGAGCGAACACCGGGGAGCTGTTTTTT.

This clone has just a few counts. The chain is built from TRBV27 and TRBJ2-2, with D hard to call. CDR3 length: 11 amino acids. Germline values: CDR1 MNHEY, CDR2 SMNVEV (reference sequence). The V and J ends lost 2 bases and 6 bases respectively, with 1 base between them. CDR3 loop: CASSLAGELFF. CDR3 DNA sequence: TGTGCCAGCAGTTTAGCCGGGGAGCTGTTTTTT.

This chain joins TRBV7-9 and TRBJ2-7; D may match TRBD1 or TRBD2 (6 bases each). The CDR3 is made up of 16 amino acids. V dropped 0 bases and J dropped 4 bases, with 16 bases sitting between them. CDR1 SEHNR and CDR2 FQNEAQ come from the germline V gene (reference sequence). The CDR3 loop reads CASSLAPGARGYEQYF. For the CDR3, the DNA is TGTGCCAGCAGCTTAGCTCCGGGGGCACGGGGTTACGAGCAGTACTTC.

The rearrangement links TRBV7-9 to TRBJ1-1; maybe TRBD1 (6 bases). Per germline, CDR1 SEHNR and CDR2 FQNEAQ (reference sequence). V was cut by 2 bases and J by 1 base, with 14 bases left in between. The CDR3 length is 16 residues. CDR3 in DNA: TGTGCCAGCAGCTTAATCCCGGGACATGCGAACACTGAAGCTTTCTTT. Protein: CASSLIPGHANTEAFF.

The V call is TRBV6-5, the J call TRBJ2-1; 13 bases are shared with TRBD2. The germline CDR1 and CDR2 sequences are MNHEY and SVGAGI. The CDR3 has 14 amino acids. The junction had 3 bases not matched to a gene; V was cut back by 4 bases and J by 9 bases. As DNA, the CDR3 is TGTGCCAGCAGTTGGACTAGCGGGAGTGGTGAGCAGTTCTTC. This sequence encodes CASSWTSGSGEQFF.

CDR3 nucleotides: TGTGCCAGCAGCTTAGTCGATTACGAGCAGTACTTC. This sequence encodes CASSLVDYEQYF. This rearrangement joins TRBV7-6 to TRBJ2-7, with D hard to call. The V gene's germline CDR1 is SGHVS and CDR2 FNYEAQ. The CDR3 contains 12 residues. V lost 1 base and J lost 4, with 5 bases in between.

The V call is TRBV15, the J call TRBJ2-1; 14 positions match TRBD2. The CDR3 covers 19 residues. The germline V gene encodes CDR1 LNHNV and CDR2 YYDKDF (reference sequence). Trimming removed 2 bases from V and 0 bases from J; junction bases left unmatched: 6. The CDR3 spells CATSRLGLAGGSSYNEQFF. CDR3 DNA: TGTGCCACCAGCAGACTAGGACTAGCGGGAGGAAGCTCCTACAATGAGCAGTTCTTC.

The chain recombines TRBV5-1 with TRBJ2-1; D is unresolved. V lost 4 bases and J 8 bases, leaving 7 bases between the germline ends. This CDR3 is 11 amino acids long. Germline assignment: CDR1 SGHRS and CDR2 YFSETQ. CDR3 sequence (DNA): TGCGCCAGCAGCAACCCCGATGAGCAGTTCTTC. This codes for CASSNPDEQFF.